Here is one T cell receptor beta chain with its context. Its target is unknown. The sample belongs to a study of T cell repertoires in ileal Crohn's disease. Overall study context: Roughly 40% were active smokers at surgery; median disease duration was around 7.9 years.

Study-level findings and limits: High-frequency clones were more common in sorted CD8 than CD4 cells.

J was trimmed by 7 bases and V by 2 bases; bases with no gene match: 9. CDR3 length: 15 amino acids. The germline gives CDR1 SGHRS, CDR2 YFSETQ. Profiling relied on immunoSEQ multiplex PCR, and the TCRdb table lists in-frame clones only, not all of them. The data show some 12,000 clones, around three quarters seen once. The specimen was ileal tissue. This chain links TRBV5-1 with TRBJ2-5; 9 nucleotides agree with TRBD1. The sequence came from an adult with Crohn's disease. Here the CDR3 DNA reads TGCGCCAGCAGCTTTCAGGGGGACAGGGCGGGGACCCAGTACTTC. Translation gives CASSFQGDRAGTQYF.